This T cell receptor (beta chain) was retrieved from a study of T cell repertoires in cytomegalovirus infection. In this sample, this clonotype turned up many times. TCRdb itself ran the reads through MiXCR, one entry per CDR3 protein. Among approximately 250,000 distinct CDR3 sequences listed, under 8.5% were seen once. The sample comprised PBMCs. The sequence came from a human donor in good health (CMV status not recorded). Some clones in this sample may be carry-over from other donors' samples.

The CDR3 coding sequence is TGTGCCAGCAGCTCACGACTAGCGGGGGGATACGAGCAGTACTTC. Its translation: CASSSRLAGGYEQYF. The chain combines TRBV7-9 with TRBJ2-7, with 13 positions matching TRBD2. The trim removed 4 bases at V and 4 bases at J, leaving 4 bases unmatched. The CDR3 spans 15 residues. Germline CDR1 SEHNR, CDR2 FQNEAQ (reference sequence).